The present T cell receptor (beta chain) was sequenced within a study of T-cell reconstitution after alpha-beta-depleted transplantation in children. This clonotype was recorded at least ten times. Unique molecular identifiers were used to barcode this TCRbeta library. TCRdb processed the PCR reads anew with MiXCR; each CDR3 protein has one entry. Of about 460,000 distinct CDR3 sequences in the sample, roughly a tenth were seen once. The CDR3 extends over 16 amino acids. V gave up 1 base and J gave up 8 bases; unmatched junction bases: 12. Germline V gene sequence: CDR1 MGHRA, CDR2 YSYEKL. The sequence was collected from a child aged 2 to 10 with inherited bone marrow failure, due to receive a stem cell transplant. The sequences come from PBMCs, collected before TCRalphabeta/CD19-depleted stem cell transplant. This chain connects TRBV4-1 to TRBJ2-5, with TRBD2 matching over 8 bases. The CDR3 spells CASSQASGRGVETQYF. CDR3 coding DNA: TGCGCCAGCAGCCAAGCGAGCGGGAGAGGGGTAGAAACCCAGTACTTC.